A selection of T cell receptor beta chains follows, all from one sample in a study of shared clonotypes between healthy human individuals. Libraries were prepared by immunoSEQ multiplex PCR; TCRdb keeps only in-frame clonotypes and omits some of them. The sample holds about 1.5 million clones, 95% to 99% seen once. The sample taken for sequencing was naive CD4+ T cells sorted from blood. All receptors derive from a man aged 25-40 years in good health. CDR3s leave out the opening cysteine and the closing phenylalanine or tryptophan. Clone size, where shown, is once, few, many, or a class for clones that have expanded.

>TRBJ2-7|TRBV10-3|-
AISAWTGVVGEQY
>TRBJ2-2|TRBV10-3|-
AISGASTGELF
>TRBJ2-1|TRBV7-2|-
ASSSAFSSYNEQF
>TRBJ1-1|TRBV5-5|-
ASSSGRSNGAF
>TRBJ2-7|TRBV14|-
ASSQKAGGREQY
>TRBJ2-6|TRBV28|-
ASSPDRGLLGANVLT
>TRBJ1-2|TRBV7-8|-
ASSLEMGHLYGYT
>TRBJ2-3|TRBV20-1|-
SGGAQY
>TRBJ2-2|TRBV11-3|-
ASNQGGNTGELF
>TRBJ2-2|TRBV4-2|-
ASSHPTGELF
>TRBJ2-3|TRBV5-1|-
ASSWTSGSSDTQY
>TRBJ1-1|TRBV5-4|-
ASSLWTTTEAF
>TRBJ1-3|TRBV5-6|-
ASSSGQRRGTIY
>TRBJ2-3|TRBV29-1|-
SVVSGRLTDTQY
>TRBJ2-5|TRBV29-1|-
SGFASGRGQETQY
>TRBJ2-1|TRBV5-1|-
ASSLAYNEQF
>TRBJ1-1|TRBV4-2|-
ASSQDERQGPTEAF
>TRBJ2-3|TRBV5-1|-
ASTGQGAKDTQY
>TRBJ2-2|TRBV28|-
ASSSISGRDTGELF
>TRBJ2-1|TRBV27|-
ASRRVHHTSSSYNEQF
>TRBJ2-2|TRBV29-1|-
SVGLRAGELF
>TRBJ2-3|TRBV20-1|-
SARVDTQY
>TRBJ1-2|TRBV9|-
ASSVGQGAYGYT
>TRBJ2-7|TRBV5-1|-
ASSFQAVGYEQY
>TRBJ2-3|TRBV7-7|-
ASSLGWTPAEDTQY
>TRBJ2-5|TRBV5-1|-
ASSLAGGQETQY
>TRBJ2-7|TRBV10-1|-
ASSESNRGLIYEQY
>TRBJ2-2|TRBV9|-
ASSSGRKTGELF
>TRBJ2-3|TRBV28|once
ASSTRPTWSADTQY
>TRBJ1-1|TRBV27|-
ASSLGTGFVNTEAF
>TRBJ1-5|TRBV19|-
ASSGLGVESNQPQH
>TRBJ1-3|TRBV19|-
ASSLKSSGNTIY
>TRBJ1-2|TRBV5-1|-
ASSFGGRAYGYT
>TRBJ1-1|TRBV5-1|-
ASSVDPEAEAF
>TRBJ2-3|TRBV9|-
ASSVSGAGTDTQY
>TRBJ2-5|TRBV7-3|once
ASSLQIQETQY
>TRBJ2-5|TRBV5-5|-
ASSLRLRGTGIRETQY
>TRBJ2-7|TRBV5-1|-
ASRTGTGGFYEQY
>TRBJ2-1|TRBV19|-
ASVRKEGTDEQF
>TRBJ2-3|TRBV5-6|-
ASSLPGQGSDTQY
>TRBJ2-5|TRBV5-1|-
ASSLAGGSQETQY